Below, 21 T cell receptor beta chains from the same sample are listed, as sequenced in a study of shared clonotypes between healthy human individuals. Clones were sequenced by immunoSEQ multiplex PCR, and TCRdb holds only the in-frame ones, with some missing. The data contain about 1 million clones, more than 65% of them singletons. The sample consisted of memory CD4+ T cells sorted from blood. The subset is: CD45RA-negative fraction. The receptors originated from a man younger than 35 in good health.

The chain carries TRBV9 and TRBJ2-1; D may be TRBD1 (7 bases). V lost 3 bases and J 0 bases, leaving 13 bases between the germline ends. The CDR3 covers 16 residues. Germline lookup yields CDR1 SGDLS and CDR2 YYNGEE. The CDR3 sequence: CASSAPGGSSYNEQFF. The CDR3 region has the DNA TGTGCCAGCAGCGCCCCAGGGGGGAGCTCCTACAATGAGCAGTTCTTC. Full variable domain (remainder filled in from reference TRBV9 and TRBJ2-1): DSGVTQTPKHLITATGQRVTLRCSPRSGDLSVYWYQQSLDQGLQFLIQYYNGEERAKGNILERFSAQQFPDLHSELNLSSLELGDSALYFCASSAPGGSSYNEQFFGPGTRLTVL.

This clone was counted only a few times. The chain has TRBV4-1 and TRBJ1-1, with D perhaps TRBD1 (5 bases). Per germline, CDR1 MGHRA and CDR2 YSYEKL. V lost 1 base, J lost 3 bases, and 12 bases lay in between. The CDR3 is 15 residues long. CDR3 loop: CASSQAGAGDTEAFF. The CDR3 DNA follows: TGCGCCAGCAGCCAAGCCGGGGCGGGGGACACTGAAGCTTTCTTT.

In nucleotides, the CDR3 is TGCGCCAGCAGCGCTAGGAGAACAGGGGGTGCTGAAGCTTTCTTT. This gives the protein CASSARRTGGAEAFF. The rearrangement links TRBV4-1 to TRBJ1-1; 8 bases line up with TRBD1. The V segment lost 5 bases and the J segment 6 bases; nucleotides outside the gene matches: 11. CDR3 length: 15 amino acids. Germline V gene data show CDR1 as MGHRA and CDR2 as YSYEKL.

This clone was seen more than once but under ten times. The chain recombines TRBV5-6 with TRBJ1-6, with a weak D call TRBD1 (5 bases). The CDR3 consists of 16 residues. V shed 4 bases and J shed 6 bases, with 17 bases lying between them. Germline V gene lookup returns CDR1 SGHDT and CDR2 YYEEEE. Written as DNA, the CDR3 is TGTGCCAGCAGCCCGAGCGGGACCGTAGTTAATTCACCCCTCCACTTT. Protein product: CASSPSGTVVNSPLHF.

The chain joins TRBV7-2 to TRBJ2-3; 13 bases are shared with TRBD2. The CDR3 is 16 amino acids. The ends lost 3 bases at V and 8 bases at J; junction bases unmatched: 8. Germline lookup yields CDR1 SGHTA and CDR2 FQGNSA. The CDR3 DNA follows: TGTGCCAGCAGCTTTTTTAGTACTAGCGGGAGGGGTACGCAGTATTTT. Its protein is CASSFFSTSGRGTQYF.

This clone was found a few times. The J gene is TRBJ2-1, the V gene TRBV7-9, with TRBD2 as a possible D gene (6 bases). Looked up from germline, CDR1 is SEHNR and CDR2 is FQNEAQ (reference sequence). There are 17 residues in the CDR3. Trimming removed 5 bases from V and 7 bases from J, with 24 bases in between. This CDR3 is CASSGYRPGLLTNEQFF. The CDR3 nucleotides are TGTGCCAGCAGCGGATACAGGCCGGGACTTCTGACGAATGAGCAGTTCTTC.

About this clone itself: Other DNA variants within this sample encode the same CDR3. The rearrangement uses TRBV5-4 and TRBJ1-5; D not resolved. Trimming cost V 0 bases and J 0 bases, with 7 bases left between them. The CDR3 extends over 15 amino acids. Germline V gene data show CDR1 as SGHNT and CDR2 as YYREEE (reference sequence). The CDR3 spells CASSLGPDSNQPQHF. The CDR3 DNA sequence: TGTGCCAGCAGCTTGGGACCGGATAGCAATCAGCCCCAGCATTTT.

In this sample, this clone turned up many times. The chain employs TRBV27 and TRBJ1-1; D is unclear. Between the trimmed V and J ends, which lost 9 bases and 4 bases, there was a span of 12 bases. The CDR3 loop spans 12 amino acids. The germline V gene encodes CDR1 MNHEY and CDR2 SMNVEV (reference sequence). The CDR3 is CASRGSLTEAFF. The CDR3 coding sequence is TGTGCCAGTAGAGGTTCACTCACTGAAGCTTTCTTT.

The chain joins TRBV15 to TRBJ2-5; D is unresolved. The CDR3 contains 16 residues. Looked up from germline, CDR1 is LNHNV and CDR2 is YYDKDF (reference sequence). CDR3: CATPRPTALNQETQYF. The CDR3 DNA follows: TGTGCGACGCCGAGGCCGACCGCTCTTAACCAAGAGACCCAGTACTTC.

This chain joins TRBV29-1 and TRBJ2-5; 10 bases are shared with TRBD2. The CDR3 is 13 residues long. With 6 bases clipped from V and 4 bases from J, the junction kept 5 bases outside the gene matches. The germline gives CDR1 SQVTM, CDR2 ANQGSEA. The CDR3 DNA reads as TGCAGCGTGAGAGCGGGGGGGCCAGAGACCCAGTACTTC. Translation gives CSVRAGGPETQYF.

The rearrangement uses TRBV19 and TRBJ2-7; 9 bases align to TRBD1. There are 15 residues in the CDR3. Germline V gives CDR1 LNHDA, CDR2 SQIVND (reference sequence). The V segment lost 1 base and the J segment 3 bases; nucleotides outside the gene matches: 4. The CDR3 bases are TGTGCCAGTAGTATAGGGACAGGGGTTATCTACGAGCAGTACTTC. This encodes CASSIGTGVIYEQYF.

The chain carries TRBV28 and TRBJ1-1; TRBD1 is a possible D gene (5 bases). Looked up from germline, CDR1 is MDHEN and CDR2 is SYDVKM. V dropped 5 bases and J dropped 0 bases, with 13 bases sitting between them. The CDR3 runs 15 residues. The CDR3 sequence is CASSTPGPLNTEAFF. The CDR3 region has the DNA TGTGCCAGCAGTACACCGGGACCCTTGAACACTGAAGCTTTCTTT.

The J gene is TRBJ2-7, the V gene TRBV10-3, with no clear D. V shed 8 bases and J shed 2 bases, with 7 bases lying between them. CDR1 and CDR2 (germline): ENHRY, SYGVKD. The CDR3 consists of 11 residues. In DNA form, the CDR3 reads TGTGCCATCGGGAAGCCCTACGAGCAGTACTTC. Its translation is CAIGKPYEQYF.

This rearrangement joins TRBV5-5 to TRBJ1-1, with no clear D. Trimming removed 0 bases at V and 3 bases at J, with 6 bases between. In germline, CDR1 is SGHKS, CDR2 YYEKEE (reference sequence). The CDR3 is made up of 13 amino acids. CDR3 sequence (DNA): TGTGCCAGCAGCTTGGCGCGCGACACTGAAGCTTTCTTT. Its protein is CASSLARDTEAFF.

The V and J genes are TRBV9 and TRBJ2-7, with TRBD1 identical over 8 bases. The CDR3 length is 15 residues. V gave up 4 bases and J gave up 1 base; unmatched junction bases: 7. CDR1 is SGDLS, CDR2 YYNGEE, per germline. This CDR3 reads CASSTGQGHSYEQYF. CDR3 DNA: TGTGCCAGCAGCACCGGACAGGGCCATTCCTACGAGCAGTACTTC.

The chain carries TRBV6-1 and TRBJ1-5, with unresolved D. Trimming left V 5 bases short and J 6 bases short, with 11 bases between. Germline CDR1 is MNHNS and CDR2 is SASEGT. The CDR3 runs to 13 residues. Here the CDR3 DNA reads TGTGCCAGCAGTTATGCCGGAACTCAGCCCCAGCATTTT. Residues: CASSYAGTQPQHF.

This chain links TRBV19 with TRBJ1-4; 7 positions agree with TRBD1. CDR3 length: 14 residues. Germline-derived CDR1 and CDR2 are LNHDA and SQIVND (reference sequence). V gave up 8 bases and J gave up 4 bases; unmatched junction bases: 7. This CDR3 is CASSDRRLNEKLFF. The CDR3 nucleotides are TGTGCCAGTTCGGACAGGCGCCTTAATGAAAAACTGTTTTTT. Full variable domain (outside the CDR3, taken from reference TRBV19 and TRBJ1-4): DGGITQSPKYLFRKEGQNVTLSCEQNLNHDAMYWYRQDPGQGLRLIYYSQIVNDFQKGDIAEGYSVSREKKESFPLTVTSAQKNPTAFYLCASSDRRLNEKLFFGSGTQLSVL.

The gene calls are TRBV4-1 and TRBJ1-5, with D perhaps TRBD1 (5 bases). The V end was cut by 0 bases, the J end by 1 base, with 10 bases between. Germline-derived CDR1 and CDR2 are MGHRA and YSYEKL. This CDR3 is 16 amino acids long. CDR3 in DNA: TGCGCCAGCAGCCAAGATGGGGCCGGGAGCAATCAGCCCCAGCATTTT. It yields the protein CASSQDGAGSNQPQHF.

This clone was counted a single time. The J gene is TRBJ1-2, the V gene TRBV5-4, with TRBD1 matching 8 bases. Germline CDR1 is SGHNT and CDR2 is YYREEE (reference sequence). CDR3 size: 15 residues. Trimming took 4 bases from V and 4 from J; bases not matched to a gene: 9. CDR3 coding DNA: TGTGCCAGCAGCCAGTCGGAGGACAGGGCCTATGGCTACACCTTC. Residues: CASSQSEDRAYGYTF.

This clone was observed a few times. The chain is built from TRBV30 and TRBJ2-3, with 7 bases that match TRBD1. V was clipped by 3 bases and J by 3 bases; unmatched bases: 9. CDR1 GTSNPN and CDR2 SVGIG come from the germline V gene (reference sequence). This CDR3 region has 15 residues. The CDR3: CAWSPGTALTDTQYF. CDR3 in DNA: TGTGCCTGGAGCCCTGGGACAGCCTTGACAGATACGCAGTATTTT.

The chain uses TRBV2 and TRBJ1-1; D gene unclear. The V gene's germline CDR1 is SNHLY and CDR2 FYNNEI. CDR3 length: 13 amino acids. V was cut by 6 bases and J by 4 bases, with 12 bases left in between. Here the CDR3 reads CASRAFPGTEAFF. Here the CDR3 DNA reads TGTGCCAGCAGGGCCTTCCCGGGCACTGAAGCTTTCTTT.